This record looks at one T cell receptor (beta chain) sequence and its context. The data were taken from a study of blood T cell repertoires in COVID-19. Looking at the study overall: Acute and convalescent COVID-19 samples came from the United States, Italy and Spain.

The V gene lost 6 bases and the J gene lost 2 bases, with 12 bases spanning the gap. This CDR3 contains 13 residues. Per the germline V gene, CDR1 is SQVTM and CDR2 is ANQGSEA. In the original processing: Cell counts per sample came from amplifying reference gene primers. Profiled with immunoSEQ multiplex PCR; TCRdb holds only in-frame clones, not every one. V and J calls and clone size are as listed in that table; D and trimming were resolved from the DNA. The sample lists fewer than 350,000 clones, about 92% occurring once. Sequenced: peripheral blood. This sequence joins TRBV29-1 and TRBJ2-3; D may be TRBD2 (5 bases). The TCR was taken from a woman aged 60 to 75 with COVID-19, enrolled during active disease. In DNA, the CDR3 is TGCAGCGTCGAGGGCGTTCTCACAGATACGCAGTATTTT. This encodes CSVEGVLTDTQYF.